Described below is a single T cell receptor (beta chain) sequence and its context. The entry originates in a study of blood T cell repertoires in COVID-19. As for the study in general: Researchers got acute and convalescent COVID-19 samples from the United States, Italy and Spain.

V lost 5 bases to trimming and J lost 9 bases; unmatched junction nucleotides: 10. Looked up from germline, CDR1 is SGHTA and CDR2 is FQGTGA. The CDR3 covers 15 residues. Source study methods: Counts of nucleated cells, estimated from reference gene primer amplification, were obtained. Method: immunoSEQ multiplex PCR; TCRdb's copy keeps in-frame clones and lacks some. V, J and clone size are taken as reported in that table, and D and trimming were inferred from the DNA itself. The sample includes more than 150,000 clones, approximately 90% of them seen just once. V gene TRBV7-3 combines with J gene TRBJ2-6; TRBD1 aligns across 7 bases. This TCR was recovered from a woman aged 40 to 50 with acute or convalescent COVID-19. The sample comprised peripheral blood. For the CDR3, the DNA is TGTGCCAGCAGCAAAACCGACAGGGACCTCAACGTCCTGACTTTC. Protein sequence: CASSKTDRDLNVLTF.